Detailed here is one T cell receptor beta chain. This sample is drawn from a study of blood T cell repertoires in COVID-19. Whole-study context: Acute-phase and convalescent COVID-19 samples originated in the United States, Italy and Spain. Sample material is recorded as cDNA or gDNA derived from T cells, B-cell-depleted T cells, or PBMCs.

Seattle patient enrollment occurred during active infection, with longitudinal follow-up thereafter. Source study methods: From reference gene primer amplification, estimates of nucleated cell counts were derived. Profiling relied on immunoSEQ multiplex PCR, and the TCRdb table lists in-frame clones only, not all of them. V, J and clone size are those of that table, while D and trimming were read from the DNA. The sample includes some 360,000 clones, more than 70% seen only once; the top ten take around 3.9%. CDR1 and CDR2 from the germline V gene are SQVTM and ANQGSEA. Trimming took 1 base from V and 6 from J; bases not matched to a gene: 7. This CDR3 spans 16 amino acids.

The specimen was peripheral blood. The V and J genes are TRBV29-1 and TRBJ2-3; TRBD2 aligns across 13 bases. This clonotype was sampled from a woman aged 55 to 70 with COVID-19, enrolled during active disease. CDR3 region: CSVEGTSGGLGDTQYF. The DNA of the CDR3 is TGCAGCGTTGAAGGGACTAGCGGGGGCCTCGGGGATACGCAGTATTTT.